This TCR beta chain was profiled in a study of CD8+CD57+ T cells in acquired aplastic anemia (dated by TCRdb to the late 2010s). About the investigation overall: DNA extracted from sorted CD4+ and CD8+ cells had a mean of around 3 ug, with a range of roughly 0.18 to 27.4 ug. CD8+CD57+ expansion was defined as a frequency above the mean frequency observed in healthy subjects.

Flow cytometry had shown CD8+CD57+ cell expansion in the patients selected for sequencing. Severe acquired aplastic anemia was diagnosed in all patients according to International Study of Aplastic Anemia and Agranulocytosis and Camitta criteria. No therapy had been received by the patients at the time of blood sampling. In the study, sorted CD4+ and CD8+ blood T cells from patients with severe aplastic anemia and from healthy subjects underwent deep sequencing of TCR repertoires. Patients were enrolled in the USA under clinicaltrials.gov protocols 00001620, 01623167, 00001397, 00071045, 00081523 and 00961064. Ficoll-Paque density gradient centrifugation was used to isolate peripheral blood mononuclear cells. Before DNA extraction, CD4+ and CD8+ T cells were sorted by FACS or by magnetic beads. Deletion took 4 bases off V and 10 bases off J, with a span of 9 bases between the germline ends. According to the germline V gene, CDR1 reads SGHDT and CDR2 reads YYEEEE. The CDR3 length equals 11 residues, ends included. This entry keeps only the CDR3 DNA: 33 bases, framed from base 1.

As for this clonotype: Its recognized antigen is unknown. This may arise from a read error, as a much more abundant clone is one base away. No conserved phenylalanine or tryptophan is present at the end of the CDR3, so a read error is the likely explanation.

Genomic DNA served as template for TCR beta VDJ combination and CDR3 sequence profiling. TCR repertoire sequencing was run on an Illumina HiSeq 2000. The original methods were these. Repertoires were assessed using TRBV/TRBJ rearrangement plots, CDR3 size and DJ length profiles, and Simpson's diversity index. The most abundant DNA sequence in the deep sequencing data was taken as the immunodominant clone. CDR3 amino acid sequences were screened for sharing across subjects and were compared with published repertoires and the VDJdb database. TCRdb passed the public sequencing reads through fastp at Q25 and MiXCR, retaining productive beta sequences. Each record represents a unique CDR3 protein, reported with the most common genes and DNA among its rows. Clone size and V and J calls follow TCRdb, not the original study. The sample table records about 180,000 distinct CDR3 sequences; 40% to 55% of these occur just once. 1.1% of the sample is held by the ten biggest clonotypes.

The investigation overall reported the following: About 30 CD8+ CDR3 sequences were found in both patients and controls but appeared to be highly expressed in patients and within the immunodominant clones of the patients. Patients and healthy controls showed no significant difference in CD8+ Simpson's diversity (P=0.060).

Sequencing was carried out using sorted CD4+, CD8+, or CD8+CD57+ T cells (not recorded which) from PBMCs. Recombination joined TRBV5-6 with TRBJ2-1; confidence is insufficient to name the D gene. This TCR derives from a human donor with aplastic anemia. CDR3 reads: CASSARQEQFL. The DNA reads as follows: TGTGCCAGCAGCGCGCGACAAGAGCAGTTCCTC.